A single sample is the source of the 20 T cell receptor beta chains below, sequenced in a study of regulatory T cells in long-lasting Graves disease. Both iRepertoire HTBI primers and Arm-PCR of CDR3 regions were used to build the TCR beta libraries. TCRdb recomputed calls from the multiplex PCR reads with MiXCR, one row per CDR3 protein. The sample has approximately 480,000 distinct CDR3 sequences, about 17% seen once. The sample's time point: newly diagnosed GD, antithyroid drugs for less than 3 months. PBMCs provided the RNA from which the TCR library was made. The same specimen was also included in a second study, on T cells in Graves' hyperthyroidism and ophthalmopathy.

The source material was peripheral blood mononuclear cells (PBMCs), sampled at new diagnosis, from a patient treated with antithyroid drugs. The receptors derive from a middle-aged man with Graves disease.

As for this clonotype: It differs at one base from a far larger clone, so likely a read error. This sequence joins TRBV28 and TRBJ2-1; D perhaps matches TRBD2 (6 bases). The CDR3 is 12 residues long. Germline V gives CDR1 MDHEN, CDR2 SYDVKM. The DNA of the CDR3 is TGTGCCAGCAGCACCGGGACTTCTCGGCAGTGCTTC. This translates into CASSTGTSRQCF. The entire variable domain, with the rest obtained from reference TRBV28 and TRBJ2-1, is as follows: DVKVTQSSRYLVKRTGEKVFLECVQDMDHENMFWYRQDPGLGLRLIYFSYDVKMKEKGDIPEGYSVSREKKERFSLILESASTNQTSMYLCASSTGTSRQCFGPGTRLTVL.

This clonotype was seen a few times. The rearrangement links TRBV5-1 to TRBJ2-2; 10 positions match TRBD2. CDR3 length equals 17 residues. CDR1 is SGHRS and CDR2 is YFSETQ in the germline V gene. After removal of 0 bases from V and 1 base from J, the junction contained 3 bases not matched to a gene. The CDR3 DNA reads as TGCGCCAGCAGCTTGGAGTCTAGCGGGAGGAACACCGGGGAGCTGTTTTTT. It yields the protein CASSLESSGRNTGELFF.

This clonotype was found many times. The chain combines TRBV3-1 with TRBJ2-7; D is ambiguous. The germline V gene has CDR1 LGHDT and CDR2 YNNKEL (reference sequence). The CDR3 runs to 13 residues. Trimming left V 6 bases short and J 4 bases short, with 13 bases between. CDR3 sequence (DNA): TGTGCCAGCAGTCAACAGTCGACGTACGAGCAGTACTTC. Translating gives CASSQQSTYEQYF.

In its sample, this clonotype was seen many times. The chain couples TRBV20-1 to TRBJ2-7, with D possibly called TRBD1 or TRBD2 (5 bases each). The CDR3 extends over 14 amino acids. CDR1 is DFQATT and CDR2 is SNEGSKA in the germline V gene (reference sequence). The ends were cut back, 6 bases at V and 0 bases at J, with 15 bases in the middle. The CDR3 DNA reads TGCAGTGCCACTTGGGGGATAAGCTCCTACGAGCAGTACTTC. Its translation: CSATWGISSYEQYF.

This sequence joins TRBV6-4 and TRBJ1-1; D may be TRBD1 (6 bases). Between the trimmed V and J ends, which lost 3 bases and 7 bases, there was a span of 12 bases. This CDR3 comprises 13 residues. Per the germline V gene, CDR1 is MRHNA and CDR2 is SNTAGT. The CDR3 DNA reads TGTGCCAGCAGTGAGGGTGGGGGCGGTGAAGCTTTCTTT. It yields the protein CASSEGGGGEAFF.

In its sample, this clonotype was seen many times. The DNA of the CDR3 is TGTGCCAGCAAAACTAACAGGGGCATTTTCTACAATGAGCAGTTCTTC. Encoded protein: CASKTNRGIFYNEQFF. The chain carries TRBV28 and TRBJ2-1; 7 bases are a match to TRBD1. The CDR3 has 16 residues. Germline V gene data show CDR1 as MDHEN and CDR2 as SYDVKM. The V and J ends lost 7 bases and 3 bases, in that order; junction bases with no gene match: 12.

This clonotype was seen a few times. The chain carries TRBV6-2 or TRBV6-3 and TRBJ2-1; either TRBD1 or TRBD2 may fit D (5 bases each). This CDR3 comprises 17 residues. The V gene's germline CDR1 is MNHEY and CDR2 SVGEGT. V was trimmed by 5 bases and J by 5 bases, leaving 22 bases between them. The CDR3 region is CASSGPGRALSNNEQFF. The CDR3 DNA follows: TGTGCCAGCAGTGGTCCAGGGCGGGCATTAAGTAACAATGAGCAGTTCTTC.

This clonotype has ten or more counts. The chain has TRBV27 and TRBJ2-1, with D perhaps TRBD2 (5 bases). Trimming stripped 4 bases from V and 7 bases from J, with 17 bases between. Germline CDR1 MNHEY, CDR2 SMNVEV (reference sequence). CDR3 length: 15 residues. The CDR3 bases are TGTGCCAGCAGTTGGCTAACGAAAAGAGGGAATGAGCAGTTCTTC. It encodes CASSWLTKRGNEQFF.

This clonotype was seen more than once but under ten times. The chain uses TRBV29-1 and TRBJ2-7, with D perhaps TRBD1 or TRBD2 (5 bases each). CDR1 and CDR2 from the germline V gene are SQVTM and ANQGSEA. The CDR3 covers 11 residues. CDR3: CGVRVGGEQYF. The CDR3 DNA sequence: TGCGGGGTCAGGGTAGGAGGCGAGCAGTACTTC.

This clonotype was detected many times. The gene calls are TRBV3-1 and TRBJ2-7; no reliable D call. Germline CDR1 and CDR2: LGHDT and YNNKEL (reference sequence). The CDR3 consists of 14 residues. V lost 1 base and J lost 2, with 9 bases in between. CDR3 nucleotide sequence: TGTGCCAGCAGCCAAGTAAATTTAGCCTACGAGCAGTACTTC. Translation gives CASSQVNLAYEQYF.

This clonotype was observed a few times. CDR3 loop: CATSQPPPNTGELFF. The CDR3 bases are TGTGCCACCAGTCAGCCTCCGCCTAACACCGGGGAGCTGTTTTTT. The rearrangement links TRBV24-1 to TRBJ2-2; D uncertain. Germline loops: CDR1 KGHDR, CDR2 SFDVKD. The V end lost 6 bases, the J end lost 2 bases, and 12 bases lay between the germline ends. The CDR3 is made up of 15 amino acids.

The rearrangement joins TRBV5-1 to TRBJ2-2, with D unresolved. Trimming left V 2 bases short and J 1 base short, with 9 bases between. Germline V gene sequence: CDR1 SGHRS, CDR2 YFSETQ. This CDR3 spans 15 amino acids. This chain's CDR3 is CASSFVPGNTGELFF. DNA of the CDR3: TGCGCCAGCAGCTTCGTTCCAGGGAACACCGGGGAGCTGTTTTTT.

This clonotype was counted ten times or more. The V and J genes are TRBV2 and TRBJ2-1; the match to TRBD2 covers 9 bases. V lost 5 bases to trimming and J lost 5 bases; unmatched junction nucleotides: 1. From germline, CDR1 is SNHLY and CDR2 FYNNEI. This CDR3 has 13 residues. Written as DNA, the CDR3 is TGTGCCAGCAGTCGGACTAGCGACAATGAGCAGTTCTTC. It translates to CASSRTSDNEQFF.

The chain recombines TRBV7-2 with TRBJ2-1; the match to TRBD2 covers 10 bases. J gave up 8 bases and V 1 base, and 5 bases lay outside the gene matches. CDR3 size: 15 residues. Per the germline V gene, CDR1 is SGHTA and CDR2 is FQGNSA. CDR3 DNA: TGTGCCAGCAGCTTAGGGACTAGCGGCTCTTATGAGCAGTTCTTC. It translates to CASSLGTSGSYEQFF.

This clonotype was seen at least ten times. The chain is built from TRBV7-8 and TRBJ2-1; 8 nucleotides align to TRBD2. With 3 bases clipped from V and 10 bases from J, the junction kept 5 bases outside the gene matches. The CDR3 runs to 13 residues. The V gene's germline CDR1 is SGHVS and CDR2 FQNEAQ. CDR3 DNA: TGTGCCAGCAGCTTCCGGGGCGGGGGGGAGCAGTTCTTC. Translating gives CASSFRGGGEQFF.

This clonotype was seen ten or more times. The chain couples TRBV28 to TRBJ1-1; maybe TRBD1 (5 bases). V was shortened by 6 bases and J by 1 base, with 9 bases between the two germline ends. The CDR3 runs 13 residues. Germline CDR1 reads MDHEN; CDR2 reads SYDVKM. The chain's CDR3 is CASSGTRNTEAFF. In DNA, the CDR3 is TGTGCCAGCAGCGGGACCAGGAACACTGAAGCTTTCTTT.

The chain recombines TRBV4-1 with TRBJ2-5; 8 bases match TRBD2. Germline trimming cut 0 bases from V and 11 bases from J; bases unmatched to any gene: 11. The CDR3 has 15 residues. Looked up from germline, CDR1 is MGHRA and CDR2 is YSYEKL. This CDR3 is CASSQDQAGVGEQYF. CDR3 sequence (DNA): TGCGCCAGCAGCCAAGATCAAGCGGGAGTGGGTGAGCAGTACTTC.

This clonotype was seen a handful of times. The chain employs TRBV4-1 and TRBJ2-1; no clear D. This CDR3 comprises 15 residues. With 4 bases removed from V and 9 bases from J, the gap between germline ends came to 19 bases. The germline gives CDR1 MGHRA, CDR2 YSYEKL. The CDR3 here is CASSPRPDTGVEQFF. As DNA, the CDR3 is TGCGCCAGCAGCCCAAGACCCGACACGGGCGTTGAGCAGTTCTTC.

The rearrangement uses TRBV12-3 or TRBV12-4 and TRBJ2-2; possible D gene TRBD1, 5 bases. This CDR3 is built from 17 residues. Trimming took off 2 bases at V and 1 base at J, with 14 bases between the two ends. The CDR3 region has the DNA TGTGCCAGCAGTTTATTATTTTGGACAATGAACACCGGGGAGCTGTTTTTT. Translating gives CASSLLFWTMNTGELFF.

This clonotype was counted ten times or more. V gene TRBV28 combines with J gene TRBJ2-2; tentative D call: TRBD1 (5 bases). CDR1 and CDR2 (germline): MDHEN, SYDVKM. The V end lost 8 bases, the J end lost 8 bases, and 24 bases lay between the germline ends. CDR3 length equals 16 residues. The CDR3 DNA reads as TGTGCCAGCGTTTCGGAGTGGGGCACAGTGGCAGGGGAGCTGTTTTTT. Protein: CASVSEWGTVAGELFF.